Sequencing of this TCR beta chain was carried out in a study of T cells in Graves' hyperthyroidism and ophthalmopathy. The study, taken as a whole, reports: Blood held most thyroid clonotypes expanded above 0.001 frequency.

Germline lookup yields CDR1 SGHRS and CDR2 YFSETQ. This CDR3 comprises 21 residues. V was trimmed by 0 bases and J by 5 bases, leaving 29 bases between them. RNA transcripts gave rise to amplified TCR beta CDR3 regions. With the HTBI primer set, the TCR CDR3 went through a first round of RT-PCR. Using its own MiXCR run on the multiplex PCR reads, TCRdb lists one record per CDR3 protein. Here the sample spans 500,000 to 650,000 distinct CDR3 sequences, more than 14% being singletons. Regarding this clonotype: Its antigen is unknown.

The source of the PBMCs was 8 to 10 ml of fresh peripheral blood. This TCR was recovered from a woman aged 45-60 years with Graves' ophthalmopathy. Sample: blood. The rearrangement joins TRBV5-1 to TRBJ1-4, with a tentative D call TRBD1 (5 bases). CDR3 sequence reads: CASSLGETKGLLLPINEKLFF. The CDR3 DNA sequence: TGCGCCAGCAGCTTGGGTGAAACTAAGGGGCTCCTGTTACCGATAAATGAAAAACTGTTTTTT.